The 10 T cell receptor beta chains below all came from one sample that was sequenced in a study of blood T cell repertoires in COVID-19. Repertoires were generated with immunoSEQ multiplex PCR, while TCRdb's copy carries only in-frame clones and drops some. Of hundreds of thousands of clones listed, about 88% are singletons. Sequenced: PBMCs or T cells enriched from blood (not recorded which). Receptor source: a woman aged 30 to 39 who had recovered from COVID-19.

This rearrangement joins TRBV28 to TRBJ2-7, with 7 bases that match TRBD1. The trim removed 3 bases at V and 3 bases at J, leaving 5 bases unmatched. The CDR3 spans 14 residues. Germline V gives CDR1 MDHEN, CDR2 SYDVKM. CDR3: CASSFPDRFYEQYF. The CDR3 nucleotides are TGTGCCAGCAGTTTCCCGGACAGGTTCTACGAGCAGTACTTC.

The chain carries TRBV5-1 and TRBJ2-3; 10 positions match TRBD1. The CDR3 sequence is 16 residues long. With V trimmed by 2 bases and J by 1 base, 4 bases remained unmatched. From germline, CDR1 is SGHRS and CDR2 YFSETQ. The chain's CDR3 is CASSLGTGVGTDTQYF. In DNA form, the CDR3 reads TGCGCCAGCAGCTTAGGGACAGGGGTGGGCACAGATACGCAGTATTTT.

The chain employs TRBV19 and TRBJ1-2; 8 bases agree with TRBD1. CDR1 and CDR2 (germline): LNHDA, SQIVND (reference sequence). The V segment lost 7 bases and the J segment 1 base; nucleotides outside the gene matches: 5. This CDR3 has 14 amino acids. DNA for the CDR3: TGTGCCAGTACCCAGGACAGGGTTAACTATGGCTACACCTTC. Translating it yields CASTQDRVNYGYTF.

This chain joins TRBV7-9 and TRBJ2-7; tentative D call: TRBD1 (5 bases). The germline V and J ends were trimmed by 2 bases and 5 bases, with 19 bases remaining between them. Germline V gene data show CDR1 as SEHNR and CDR2 as FQNEAQ (reference sequence). The CDR3 has 16 residues. The CDR3 loop reads CASSLQGRPGLNEQYF. CDR3 nucleotide sequence: TGTGCCAGCAGCTTACAGGGTCGTCCAGGGCTCAACGAGCAGTACTTC.

This clone was seen a single time. V and J are TRBV7-2 and TRBJ2-3; D remains unclear. The CDR3 runs 15 residues. Between the trimmed V and J ends, which lost 1 base and 2 bases, there was a span of 10 bases. CDR1 and CDR2 (germline): SGHTA, FQGNSA. The CDR3 nucleotides read TGTGCCAGCAGCTTAGGTGGGCAGCTCACAGATACGCAGTATTTT. Its protein is CASSLGGQLTDTQYF.

The rearrangement joins TRBV7-2 to TRBJ2-1, with a tentative D call TRBD1 (5 bases). The germline gives CDR1 SGHTA, CDR2 FQGNSA. The CDR3 has 13 residues. Trimming left V 1 base short and J 12 bases short, with 13 bases between. The CDR3 protein is CASSLDRQKWQFF. CDR3 nucleotide sequence: TGTGCCAGCAGCTTAGACAGGCAGAAATGGCAGTTCTTC.

The chain employs TRBV19 and TRBJ2-3, with 7 nucleotides matching TRBD1. The germline CDR1 and CDR2 sequences are LNHDA and SQIVND (reference sequence). Germline trimming cut 6 bases from V and 6 bases from J; bases unmatched to any gene: 6. The CDR3 length is 13 residues. In nucleotides, the CDR3 is TGTGCCAGTAGCCTAGACAGGGTCGATACGCAGTATTTT. Residues: CASSLDRVDTQYF.

The rearrangement uses TRBV5-1 and TRBJ1-1, with TRBD1 matching 9 bases. CDR3 length: 14 amino acids. The V and J ends lost 3 bases and 4 bases, in that order; junction bases with no gene match: 4. Germline lookup yields CDR1 SGHRS and CDR2 YFSETQ. CDR3 sequence: CASSSGQGSTEAFF. CDR3 nucleotides: TGCGCCAGCAGCTCAGGACAGGGGAGCACTGAAGCTTTCTTT.

V and J are TRBV18 and TRBJ2-5; TRBD2 might be the D (5 bases). The CDR3 runs to 14 residues. Germline V lookup: CDR1 KGHSH, CDR2 LQKENI. V was clipped by 2 bases and J by 4 bases, with 11 bases between them. CDR3 bases: TGTGCCAGCTCACCATCCGGGAATCGAGAGACCCAGTACTTC. Protein sequence: CASSPSGNRETQYF.

There are a few counts of this clone. V usage is TRBV28 and J usage is TRBJ2-7; TRBD1 matches 9 bases. This CDR3 is built from 14 residues. The germline gives CDR1 MDHEN, CDR2 SYDVKM. The V and J ends lost 6 bases and 4 bases, in that order; junction bases with no gene match: 7. In DNA form, the CDR3 reads TGTGCCAGCAGCGGGACAGGGTCCTTGTACGAGCAGTACTTC. It yields the protein CASSGTGSLYEQYF. The full variable domain, completed using reference TRBV28 and TRBJ2-7, is DVKVTQSSRYLVKRTGEKVFLECVQDMDHENMFWYRQDPGLGLRLIYFSYDVKMKEKGDIPEGYSVSREKKERFSLILESASTNQTSMYLCASSGTGSLYEQYFGPGTRLTVT.